In this sample, the clone carrying this T cell receptor beta chain turned up many times. The CDR3 runs to 15 residues. CDR1 is SGHRS and CDR2 is YFSETQ in the germline V gene. With V trimmed by 4 bases and J by 3 bases, 6 bases remained unmatched. This specimen comes from a study of early T cells in non-severe SARS-CoV-2 infection. Looking at the study overall: Unsorted whole-blood RNA was sequenced in bulk, leaving chains unpaired.

As part of library construction, unique molecular identifiers were attached to individual cDNA molecules. A single record per CDR3 protein comes from TCRdb applying MiXCR to the 5' RACE reads. The sample holds some 39,000 distinct CDR3 sequences; roughly 4.2% are singletons and the top ten take over 3%. The sequence came from an adult who was a healthcare worker with PCR-confirmed SARS-CoV-2 infection or an uninfected control (not recorded which). V and J are TRBV5-1 and TRBJ2-7, with TRBD2 matching 11 bases. Sample: whole blood. The CDR3 is CASSPKTSGNYEQYF. CDR3 nucleotides: TGCGCCAGCAGCCCGAAGACTAGCGGGAACTACGAGCAGTACTTC.